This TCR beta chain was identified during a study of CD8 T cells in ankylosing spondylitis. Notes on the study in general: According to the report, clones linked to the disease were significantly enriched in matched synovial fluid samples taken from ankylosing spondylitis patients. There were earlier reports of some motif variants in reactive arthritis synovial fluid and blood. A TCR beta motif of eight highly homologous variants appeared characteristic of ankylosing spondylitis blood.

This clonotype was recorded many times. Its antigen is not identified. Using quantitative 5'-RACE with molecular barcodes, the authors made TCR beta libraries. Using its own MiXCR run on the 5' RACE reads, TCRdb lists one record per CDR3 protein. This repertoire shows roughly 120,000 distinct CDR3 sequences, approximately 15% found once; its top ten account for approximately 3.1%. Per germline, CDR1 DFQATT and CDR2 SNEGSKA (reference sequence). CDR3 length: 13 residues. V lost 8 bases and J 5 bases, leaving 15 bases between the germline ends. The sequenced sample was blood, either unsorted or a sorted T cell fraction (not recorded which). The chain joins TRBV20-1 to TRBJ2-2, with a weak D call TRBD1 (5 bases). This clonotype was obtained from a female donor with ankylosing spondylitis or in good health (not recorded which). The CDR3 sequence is CSPIAPGTGELFF. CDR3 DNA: TGCAGTCCAATCGCTCCAGGGACCGGGGAGCTGTTTTTT.